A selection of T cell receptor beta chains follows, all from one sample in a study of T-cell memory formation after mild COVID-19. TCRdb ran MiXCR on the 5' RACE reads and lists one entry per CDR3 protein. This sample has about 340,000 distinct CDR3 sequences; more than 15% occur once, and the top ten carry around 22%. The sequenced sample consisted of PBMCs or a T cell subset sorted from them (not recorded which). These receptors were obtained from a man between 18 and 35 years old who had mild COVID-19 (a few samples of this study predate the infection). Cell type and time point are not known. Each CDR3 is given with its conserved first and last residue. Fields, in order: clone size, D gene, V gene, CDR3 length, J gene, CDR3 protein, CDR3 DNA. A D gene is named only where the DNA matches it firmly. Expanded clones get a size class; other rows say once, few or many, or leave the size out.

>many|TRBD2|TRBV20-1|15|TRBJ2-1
CSARADAGGHNEQFF
TGCAGTGCTAGAGCGGATGCGGGGGGCCACAATGAGCAGTTCTTC
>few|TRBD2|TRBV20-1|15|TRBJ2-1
CSATRLAGGLDEQFF
TGCAGTGCTACAAGACTAGCGGGGGGGCTCGATGAGCAGTTCTTC
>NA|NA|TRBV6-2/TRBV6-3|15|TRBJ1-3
CATELAGALENTIYF
TGTGCCACGGAACTTGCTGGAGCTCTGGAAAACACCATATATTTT
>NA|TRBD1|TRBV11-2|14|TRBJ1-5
CASSEGASNQPQHF
TGTGCCAGCAGTGAGGGGGCAAGCAATCAGCCCCAGCATTTT
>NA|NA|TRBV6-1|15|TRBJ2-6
CASSVGGSGANVLTF
TGTGCCAGCAGTGTTGGGGGATCCGGGGCCAACGTCCTGACTTTC
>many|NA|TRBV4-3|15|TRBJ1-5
CASSQERYSNQPQHF
TGCGCCAGCAGCCAAGAACGGTATAGCAATCAGCCCCAGCATTTT
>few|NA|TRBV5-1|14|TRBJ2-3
CASSFLGVTDTQYF
TGCGCCAGCAGCTTTCTTGGGGTTACAGATACGCAGTATTTT
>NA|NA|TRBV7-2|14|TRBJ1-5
CASSLGAIGQPQHF
TGTGCCAGCAGCTTAGGGGCCATCGGGCAGCCCCAGCATTTT
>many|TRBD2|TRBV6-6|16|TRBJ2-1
CASSLAGGLRYNEQFF
TGTGCCAGCAGTTTAGCGGGGGGGCTGAGGTACAATGAGCAGTTCTTC
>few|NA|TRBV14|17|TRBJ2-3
CASSQDLIGRNRDTQYF
TGTGCCAGCAGCCAAGACCTCATCGGGCGAAACAGGGATACGCAGTATTTT
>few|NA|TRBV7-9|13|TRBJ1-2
CASESPGQEGYTF
TGTGCCAGCGAGTCTCCGGGGCAGGAAGGCTACACCTTC
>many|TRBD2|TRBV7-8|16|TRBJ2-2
CASSQLAGGSSGELFF
TGTGCCAGCAGCCAACTAGCGGGGGGTTCCTCCGGGGAGCTGTTTTTT
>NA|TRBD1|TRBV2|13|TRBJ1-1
CASGQGIDTEAFF
TGTGCCAGCGGACAGGGGATCGACACTGAAGCTTTCTTT
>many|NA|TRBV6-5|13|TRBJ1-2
CASRRGGAGGYTF
TGTGCCAGCAGACGGGGGGGTGCTGGGGGCTACACCTTC
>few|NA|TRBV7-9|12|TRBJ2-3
CASSLRSQTQYF
TGTGCCAGCAGCCTCCGCTCTCAGACGCAGTATTTT
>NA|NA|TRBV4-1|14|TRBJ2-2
CASSHSPNTGELFF
TGCGCCAGCAGCCATAGTCCTAACACCGGGGAGCTGTTTTTT
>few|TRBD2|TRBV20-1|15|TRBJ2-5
CSAGPERGIKETQYF
TGCAGTGCTGGACCAGAGCGGGGGATAAAAGAGACCCAGTACTTC
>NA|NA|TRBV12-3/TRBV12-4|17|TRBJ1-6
CASSLTSLRVGNSPLHF
TGTGCCAGCAGTTTAACCTCTCTTAGGGTTGGTAATTCACCCCTCCACTTT
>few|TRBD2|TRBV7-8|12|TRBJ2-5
CATGGAGKTQYF
TGTGCCACCGGGGGGGCCGGGAAGACCCAGTACTTC
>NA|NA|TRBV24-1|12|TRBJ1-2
CATSDRLSGYTF
TGTGCCACCAGTGATAGGTTGAGTGGCTACACCTTC
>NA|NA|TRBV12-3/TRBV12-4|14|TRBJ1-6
CASSLRDTELPLHF
TGTGCCAGCAGTCTCCGGGACACCGAACTCCCCCTCCACTTT
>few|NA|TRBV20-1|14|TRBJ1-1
CSAREGRVSTEAFF
TGCAGTGCTAGAGAGGGAAGAGTGAGCACTGAAGCTTTCTTT
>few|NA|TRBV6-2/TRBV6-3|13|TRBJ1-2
CASSYGQYYGYTF
TGTGCCAGCAGTTACGGACAGTACTATGGCTACACCTTC
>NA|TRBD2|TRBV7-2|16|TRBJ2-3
CASSSSLAGATDTQYF
TGTGCCAGCAGCTCCTCTCTAGCGGGGGCCACAGATACGCAGTATTTT
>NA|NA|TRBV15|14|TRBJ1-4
CATSRWGGKEKLFF
TGTGCCACCAGCAGATGGGGCGGTAAGGAAAAACTGTTTTTT
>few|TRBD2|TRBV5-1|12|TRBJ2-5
CASSSSGGPKYF
TGCGCCAGCAGCTCTAGCGGGGGCCCAAAGTACTTC
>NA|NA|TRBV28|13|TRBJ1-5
CASSYGGLGPQHF
TGTGCCAGCAGTTATGGAGGACTGGGCCCCCAGCATTTT
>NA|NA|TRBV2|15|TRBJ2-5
CASSLDGVAQETQYF
TGTGCCAGCAGTTTGGATGGGGTTGCCCAAGAGACCCAGTACTTC
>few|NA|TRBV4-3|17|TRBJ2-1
CASSQDVPPSSYNEQFF
TGCGCCAGCAGCCAAGATGTTCCTCCAAGCTCCTACAATGAGCAGTTCTTC
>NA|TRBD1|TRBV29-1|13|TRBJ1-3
CSVTGGFGNTIYF
TGCAGCGTTACAGGGGGATTTGGAAACACCATATATTTT
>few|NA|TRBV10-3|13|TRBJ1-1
CATRPRVGTEAFF
TGTGCCACCCGGCCAAGGGTGGGCACTGAAGCTTTCTTT
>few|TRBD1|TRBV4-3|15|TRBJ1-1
CASSLAHRGNTEAFF
TGCGCCAGCAGCCTCGCTCACAGGGGCAACACTGAAGCTTTCTTT
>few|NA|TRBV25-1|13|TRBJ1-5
CASSQGNNQPQHF
TGTGCCAGCAGCCAGGGTAATAATCAGCCCCAGCATTTT
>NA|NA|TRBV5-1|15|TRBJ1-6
CASSLEGRGVSPLHF
TGCGCCAGCAGCTTGGAGGGACGGGGAGTTTCACCCCTCCACTTT
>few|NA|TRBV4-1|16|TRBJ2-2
CASSPLGRANTGELFF
TGCGCCAGCAGCCCCCTAGGAAGGGCTAACACCGGGGAGCTGTTTTTT
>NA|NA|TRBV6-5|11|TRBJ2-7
CASSYSSEQYF
TGTGCCAGCAGTTACTCGAGCGAGCAGTACTTC
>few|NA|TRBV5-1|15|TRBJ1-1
CASSLDTGLGTEAFF
TGCGCCAGCAGCTTGGATACAGGGCTGGGCACTGAAGCTTTCTTT